The source of this T cell receptor beta chain is a study of blood T cells in healthy people across ages. Study-wide results and limits: The study found TCR beta diversity correlated strongly with naive T cell percentage.

This clonotype appeared a few times. The antigen is undetermined. A sample-barcoded 5' primer and a J-beta primer mix were used in a second PCR of about 7 to 12 cycles. TCRdb redid the calling of the 5' RACE reads with MiXCR, one entry per CDR3 protein. This sample carries roughly 570,000 distinct CDR3 sequences, 25% to 30% of them seen once, and the ten largest clones take about a fifth. V lost 3 bases and J lost 5, with 13 bases in between. CDR1 is SGHTA, CDR2 FQGTGA, per germline. This CDR3 contains 14 residues. The chain links TRBV7-3 to TRBJ1-1; possibly TRBD1 for D (5 bases). The sample taken for sequencing was blood. This sequence was found in a woman aged 70-85 years in good health. The CDR3 spells CASSFRVVGTEAFF. The CDR3 DNA follows: TGTGCCAGCAGCTTCAGGGTTGTGGGGACTGAAGCTTTCTTT.